These 20 T cell receptor beta chains came from one sample sequenced in a study of blood T cell repertoires in COVID-19. Produced via immunoSEQ multiplex PCR; TCRdb's table is partial and in-frame only. The sample records about 75,000 clones, more than 65% being singletons. Source material: peripheral blood. These receptors all come from a woman of 80 years or more with active or convalescent COVID-19.

This sequence joins TRBV7-2 and TRBJ2-1, with 8 bases aligning to TRBD1. The CDR3 contains 14 residues. Germline V lookup: CDR1 SGHTA, CDR2 FQGNSA. J gave up 5 bases and V 5 bases, and 5 bases lay outside the gene matches. CDR3 amino acids: CASSLRQGNNEQFF. The CDR3 nucleotides are TGTGCCAGCAGCCTACGACAGGGGAACAATGAGCAGTTCTTC.

V usage is TRBV5-6 and J usage is TRBJ2-7; weak D call: TRBD1 (5 bases). V lost 0 bases and J lost 3, with 13 bases in between. This CDR3 comprises 15 residues. Germline V gene sequence: CDR1 SGHDT, CDR2 YYEEEE. This CDR3 is CASSLVQGEFYEQYF. Written as DNA, the CDR3 is TGTGCCAGCAGCTTGGTGCAGGGTGAATTCTACGAGCAGTACTTC. Using reference TRBV5-6 and TRBJ2-7 for the parts outside the CDR3, the full variable domain is DAGVTQSPTHLIKTRGQQVTLRCSPKSGHDTVSWYQQALGQGPQFIFQYYEEEERQRGNFPDRFSGHQFPNYSSELNVNALLLGDSALYLCASSLVQGEFYEQYFGPGTRLTVT.

This chain joins TRBV7-8 and TRBJ1-1; no reliable D call. Germline lookup yields CDR1 SGHVS and CDR2 FQNEAQ. The CDR3 consists of 15 residues. Deletions cut 5 bases from V and 0 bases from J, with 13 bases between. The DNA for the CDR3 is TGTGCCAGCAGCCCCTCCTGGGCATTGAACACTGAAGCTTTCTTT. Translated: CASSPSWALNTEAFF.

V and J are TRBV6-5 and TRBJ1-2; TRBD1 is a possible D gene (5 bases). In germline, CDR1 is MNHEY, CDR2 SVGAGI. This CDR3 comprises 13 residues. V lost 6 bases to trimming and J lost 4 bases, with 12 bases between them. The CDR3 sequence: CASSLKGVYGYTF. CDR3 DNA: TGTGCCAGCAGCTTGAAAGGGGTCTATGGCTACACCTTC.

V and J are TRBV5-1 and TRBJ2-3; D uncertain. The CDR3 length is 14 residues. The germline CDR1 and CDR2 sequences are SGHRS and YFSETQ. With 5 bases removed from V and 4 bases from J, the gap between germline ends came to 14 bases. The CDR3 sequence is CASRLSRWSDTQYF. The CDR3 DNA reads as TGCGCCAGCAGACTATCACGGTGGTCAGATACGCAGTATTTT.

This clone was seen more than once but under ten times. The chain is built from TRBV27 and TRBJ2-5; perhaps TRBD1 as D (5 bases). Deletions cut 3 bases from V and 2 bases from J, with 7 bases between. Germline CDR1 is MNHEY and CDR2 is SMNVEV (reference sequence). The CDR3 covers 13 residues. The CDR3 loop is CASSFRQQETQYF. The CDR3 DNA reads as TGTGCCAGCAGTTTTAGACAGCAAGAGACCCAGTACTTC.

Turning to this clone: The identical CDR3 is also encoded by other nucleotide sequences in the sample. The V and J genes are TRBV6-5 and TRBJ2-5; unclear D gene. Germline CDR1 is MNHEY and CDR2 is SVGAGI. The V and J ends lost 0 bases and 2 bases respectively, with 7 bases between them. The CDR3 has 14 amino acids. The CDR3 reads CASSYSLRQETQYF. CDR3 in DNA: TGTGCCAGCAGTTACTCGCTTAGACAAGAGACCCAGTACTTC.

This rearrangement joins TRBV7-2 to TRBJ1-2; TRBD1 is a possible D gene (6 bases). V lost 1 base to trimming and J lost 3 bases, with 15 bases between them. The CDR3 contains 16 residues. The germline CDR1 and CDR2 sequences are SGHTA and FQGNSA. CDR3 DNA: TGTGCCAGCAGCTTAGATCCAGGGGTCGGGTACTATGGCTACACCTTC. Translation: CASSLDPGVGYYGYTF.

The chain uses TRBV27 and TRBJ2-3; TRBD1 agrees at 8 bases. Germline V gene lookup returns CDR1 MNHEY and CDR2 SMNVEV (reference sequence). The CDR3 has 17 amino acids. V lost 8 bases to trimming and J lost 1 base; unmatched junction nucleotides: 14. This CDR3 reads CASGRQGKTSGTDTQYF. For the CDR3, the DNA is TGTGCCAGCGGTAGACAGGGGAAGACTTCGGGCACAGATACGCAGTATTTT.

The CDR3 region has the DNA TGTGCCAGTAGTATAGACCGGGGTACGCAGTATTTT. Its protein is CASSIDRGTQYF. This chain links TRBV19 with TRBJ2-3; D possibly corresponds to TRBD2 (5 bases). The germline V and J ends were trimmed by 0 bases and 8 bases, with 6 bases remaining between them. Germline CDR1 and CDR2: LNHDA and SQIVND (reference sequence). This CDR3 is built from 12 residues.

The chain has TRBV28 and TRBJ1-3; D not certain. Germline V gene lookup returns CDR1 MDHEN and CDR2 SYDVKM. The V end lost 2 bases, the J end lost 4 bases, and 15 bases lay between the germline ends. The CDR3 contains 16 residues. The CDR3 loop reads CASSLIGGTDGNTIYF. CDR3 sequence (DNA): TGTGCCAGCAGTTTAATCGGTGGTACAGACGGAAACACCATATATTTT. Together with reference TRBV28 and TRBJ1-3, the CDR3 gives the full variable domain: DVKVTQSSRYLVKRTGEKVFLECVQDMDHENMFWYRQDPGLGLRLIYFSYDVKMKEKGDIPEGYSVSREKKERFSLILESASTNQTSMYLCASSLIGGTDGNTIYFGEGSWLTVV.

With respect to this clone: Sequence at one end of the junction differs from germline and may be a read error. The V and J genes are TRBV6-1 and TRBJ2-7; 8 bases map to TRBD2. The CDR3 sequence is 14 residues long. Germline V CDR1 and CDR2: MNHNS, SASEGT. CDR3 residues: CASSQAGVRYEQYF. The CDR3 DNA reads as TGTGCCAGCAGTCAAGCGGGAGTCCGCTACGAGCAGTACTTC.

The chain recombines TRBV7-9 with TRBJ2-1; 13 bases match TRBD2. CDR1 and CDR2 (germline): SEHNR, FQNEAQ (reference sequence). The CDR3 totals 15 residues. V gave up 5 bases and J gave up 6 bases; unmatched junction bases: 4. The CDR3 sequence is CASSPRTSGGNEQFF. CDR3 bases: TGTGCCAGCAGCCCGAGGACTAGCGGGGGCAATGAGCAGTTCTTC.

This clone was seen a few times. The genes are TRBV5-1 and TRBJ2-7; D remains unclear. CDR3 size: 15 residues. Trimming left V 0 bases short and J 2 bases short, with 12 bases between. Germline V CDR1 and CDR2: SGHRS, YFSETQ. As DNA, the CDR3 is TGCGCCAGCAGCTTGGACGCGGAAAGAGCCTACGAGCAGTACTTC. Its protein is CASSLDAERAYEQYF.

This rearrangement joins TRBV20-1 to TRBJ2-1; 7 bases fit TRBD1. J was trimmed by 12 bases and V by 6 bases; bases with no gene match: 8. The length of the CDR3 is 11 residues. Germline-derived CDR1 and CDR2 are DFQATT and SNEGSKA (reference sequence). The CDR3 reads CSANRGGGQFF. DNA of the CDR3: TGCAGTGCAAACAGGGGTGGGGGGCAGTTCTTC.

This chain connects TRBV5-1 to TRBJ2-2; tentative D call: TRBD1 (6 bases). Deletions cut 5 bases from V and 1 base from J, with 6 bases between. The V gene's germline CDR1 is SGHRS and CDR2 YFSETQ. CDR3 length equals 13 residues. The chain's CDR3 is CASRQGNTGELFF. CDR3 nucleotide sequence: TGCGCCAGCAGACAGGGGAACACCGGGGAGCTGTTTTTT.

J is TRBJ2-5 and V is TRBV6-6; the match to TRBD2 covers 7 bases. The V segment lost 4 bases and the J segment 2 bases; nucleotides outside the gene matches: 4. The CDR3 loop spans 14 amino acids. The germline CDR1 and CDR2 sequences are MNHNY and SVGAGI (reference sequence). CDR3: CASSSGGRQETQYF. DNA for the CDR3: TGTGCCAGCAGTTCGGGGGGAAGACAAGAGACCCAGTACTTC.

This clone was counted a few times. The rearrangement links TRBV19 to TRBJ1-5; 8 bases agree with TRBD1. With V trimmed by 0 bases and J by 8 bases, 6 bases remained unmatched. The CDR3 has 15 amino acids. In germline, CDR1 is LNHDA, CDR2 SQIVND (reference sequence). Written as DNA, the CDR3 is TGTGCCAGTAGTATAGACGGACAGGGTAAAAAGCCCCAGCATTTT. Its protein is CASSIDGQGKKPQHF.

This chain links TRBV7-8 with TRBJ1-5, with D perhaps TRBD1 (5 bases). The germline gives CDR1 SGHVS, CDR2 FQNEAQ. V was trimmed by 8 bases and J by 8 bases, leaving 19 bases between them. This CDR3 region has 14 residues. CDR3 coding DNA: TGTGCCAGCCTAATCGGGACGGGGGGTGAGCCCCAGCATTTT. Translating gives CASLIGTGGEPQHF.

This rearrangement joins TRBV28 to TRBJ1-5, with D maybe TRBD1 (6 bases). The CDR3 sequence is 15 residues long. Germline CDR1 MDHEN, CDR2 SYDVKM. The V end was cut by 3 bases, the J end by 0 bases, with 9 bases between. The CDR3 reads CASSLWDISNQPQHF. The CDR3 nucleotides read TGTGCCAGCAGTTTGTGGGACATTAGCAATCAGCCCCAGCATTTT.